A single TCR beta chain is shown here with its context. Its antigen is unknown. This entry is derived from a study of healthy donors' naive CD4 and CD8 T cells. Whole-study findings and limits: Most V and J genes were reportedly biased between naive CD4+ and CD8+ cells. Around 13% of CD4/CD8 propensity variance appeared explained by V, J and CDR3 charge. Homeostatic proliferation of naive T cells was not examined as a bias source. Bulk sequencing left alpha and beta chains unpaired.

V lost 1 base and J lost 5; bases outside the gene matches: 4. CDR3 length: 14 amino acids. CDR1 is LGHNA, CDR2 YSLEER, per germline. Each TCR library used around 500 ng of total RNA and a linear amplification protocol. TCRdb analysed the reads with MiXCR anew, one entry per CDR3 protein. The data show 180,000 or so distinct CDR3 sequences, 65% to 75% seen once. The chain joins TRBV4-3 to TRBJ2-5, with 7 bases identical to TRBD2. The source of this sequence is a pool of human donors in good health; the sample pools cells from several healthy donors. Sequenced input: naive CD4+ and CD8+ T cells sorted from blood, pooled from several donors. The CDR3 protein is CASSQGLLAETQYF. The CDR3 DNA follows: TGCGCCAGCAGCCAAGGGTTACTAGCGGAGACCCAGTACTTC.